The next 9 T cell receptor beta chains were all read from a single sample in a study of T-cell memory formation after mild COVID-19. TCRdb reanalysed the 5' RACE reads using MiXCR and keeps one entry per CDR3 protein. This sample has around 440,000 distinct CDR3 sequences, with roughly 18% found just once. What was sequenced was PBMCs or a T cell subset sorted from them (not recorded which). The receptor source for this set is an adult woman who had mild COVID-19 (a few samples of this study predate the infection). Cell type and time point are not known.

This clonotype was recorded only once. The CDR3 protein is CASSLGYRTGDTQYF. The CDR3 DNA is TGTGCCAGCAGCTTAGGTTATCGGACGGGAGATACGCAGTATTTT. The V call is TRBV7-3, the J call TRBJ2-3; D gene uncertain. The CDR3 consists of 15 residues. The germline V and J ends were trimmed by 2 bases and 5 bases, with 14 bases remaining between them. The germline V gene encodes CDR1 SGHTA and CDR2 FQGTGA. Variable domain in full (rest from reference TRBV7-3 and TRBJ2-3): GAGVSQTPSNKVTEKGKYVELRCDPISGHTALYWYRQSLGQGPEFLIYFQGTGAADDSGLPNDRFFAVRPEGSVSTLKIQRTERGDSAVYLCASSLGYRTGDTQYFGPGTRLTVL.

The rearrangement uses TRBV7-3 and TRBJ2-1; 13 positions match TRBD2. CDR1 is SGHTA and CDR2 is FQGTGA in the germline V gene. The CDR3 runs 15 residues. V was clipped by 5 bases and J by 8 bases; unmatched bases: 6. The CDR3 region is CASSPGTSGAHEQFF. Here the CDR3 DNA reads TGTGCCAGCAGCCCTGGGACTAGCGGGGCGCATGAGCAGTTCTTC.

There are a few counts of this clonotype. J is TRBJ2-1 and V is TRBV24-1, with D unresolved. The CDR3 covers 12 residues. From germline, CDR1 is KGHDR and CDR2 SFDVKD. Trimming stripped 9 bases from V and 4 bases from J, with 9 bases between. CDR3 in amino acids: CATGWGYNEQFF. The CDR3, as DNA: TGTGCCACCGGCTGGGGTTACAATGAGCAGTTCTTC.

This clonotype was observed many times. CDR3 residues: CASSFLGQGNTGELFF. The CDR3 region has the DNA TGTGCCAGCAGCTTCCTGGGACAGGGTAACACCGGGGAGCTGTTTTTT. V gene TRBV5-5 combines with J gene TRBJ2-2; the match to TRBD1 covers 9 bases. The CDR3 extends over 16 amino acids. The germline V gene encodes CDR1 SGHKS and CDR2 YYEKEE (reference sequence). The ends lost 2 bases at V and 2 bases at J; junction bases unmatched: 4.

The V call is TRBV4-3, the J call TRBJ2-1; D gene uncertain. Trimming stripped 3 bases from V and 16 bases from J, with 19 bases between. The CDR3 is 13 amino acids. CDR1 and CDR2 (germline): LGHNA, YSLEER. CDR3 amino acids: CASSQAGEPRRFF. For the CDR3, the DNA is TGCGCCAGCAGCCAGGCCGGAGAACCACGGCGATTCTTC.

V usage is TRBV29-1 and J usage is TRBJ2-1; no firm D call. This CDR3 spans 14 amino acids. V lost 4 bases, J lost 0 bases, and 10 bases lay in between. The V gene's germline CDR1 is SQVTM and CDR2 ANQGSEA. The CDR3 spells CSVVIASSYNEQFF. As DNA, the CDR3 is TGCAGCGTTGTGATTGCTAGCTCCTACAATGAGCAGTTCTTC.

This chain uses TRBV27 with TRBJ2-4, with unresolved D. Germline V CDR1 and CDR2: MNHEY, SMNVEV (reference sequence). Trimming took 10 bases from V and 1 from J, leaving 17 bases between them. CDR3 length: 15 amino acids. Written as DNA, the CDR3 is TGTGCCACCACACCCTCCTCTACGGCCAAAAACATTCAGTACTTC. Encoded protein: CATTPSSTAKNIQYF.

The V and J genes are TRBV29-1 and TRBJ1-1; D not certain. The germline V and J ends were trimmed by 0 bases and 1 base, with 9 bases remaining between them. The CDR3 spans 14 residues. Per the germline V gene, CDR1 is SQVTM and CDR2 is ANQGSEA. The chain's CDR3 is CSVEDNGQNTEAFF. The CDR3 nucleotides are TGCAGCGTTGAAGATAACGGGCAGAACACTGAAGCTTTCTTT. The variable domain in full, with the rest retrieved from reference TRBV29-1 and TRBJ1-1, is SAVISQKPSRDICQRGTSLTIQCQVDSQVTMMFWYRQQPGQSLTLIATANQGSEATYESGFVIDKFPISRPNLTFSTLTVSNMSPEDSSIYLCSVEDNGQNTEAFFGQGTRLTVV.

The chain employs TRBV27 and TRBJ1-6; D might be TRBD1 (5 bases). V dropped 2 bases and J dropped 8 bases, with 10 bases sitting between them. Germline CDR1 MNHEY, CDR2 SMNVEV (reference sequence). This CDR3 region has 14 residues. The CDR3 region has the DNA TGTGCCAGCAGTTTAGAGGGGCTGGATTCACCCCTCCACTTT. Amino acids: CASSLEGLDSPLHF.